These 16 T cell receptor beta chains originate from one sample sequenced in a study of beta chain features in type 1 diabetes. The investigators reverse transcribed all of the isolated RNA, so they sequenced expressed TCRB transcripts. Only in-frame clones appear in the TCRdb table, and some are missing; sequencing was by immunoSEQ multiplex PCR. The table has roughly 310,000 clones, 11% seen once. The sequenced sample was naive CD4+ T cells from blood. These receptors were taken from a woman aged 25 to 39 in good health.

CDR3 region: CASSYSGRGQRNIQYF. As DNA, the CDR3 is TGTGCCAGCAGTTACTCGGGACGAGGACAGCGAAACATTCAGTACTTC. The chain joins TRBV6-5 to TRBJ2-4; a possible D gene is TRBD1 (6 bases). The CDR3 is 16 residues long. The V end was cut by 0 bases, the J end by 6 bases, with 15 bases between. Germline lookup yields CDR1 MNHEY and CDR2 SVGAGI.

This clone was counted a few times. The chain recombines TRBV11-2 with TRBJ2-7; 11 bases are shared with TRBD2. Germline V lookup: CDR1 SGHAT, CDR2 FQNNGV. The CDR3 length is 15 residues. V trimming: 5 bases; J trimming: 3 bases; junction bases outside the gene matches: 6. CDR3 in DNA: TGTGCCAGCAGCCCGGGACTAGCGGAGTACTACGAGCAGTACTTC. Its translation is CASSPGLAEYYEQYF.

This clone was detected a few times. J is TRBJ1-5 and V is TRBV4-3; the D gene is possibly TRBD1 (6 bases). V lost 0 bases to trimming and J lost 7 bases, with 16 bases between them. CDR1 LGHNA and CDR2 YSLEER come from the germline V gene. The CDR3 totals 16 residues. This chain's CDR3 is CASSQDLAGARQPQHF. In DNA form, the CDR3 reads TGCGCCAGCAGCCAAGATTTGGCGGGGGCACGCCAGCCCCAGCATTTT.

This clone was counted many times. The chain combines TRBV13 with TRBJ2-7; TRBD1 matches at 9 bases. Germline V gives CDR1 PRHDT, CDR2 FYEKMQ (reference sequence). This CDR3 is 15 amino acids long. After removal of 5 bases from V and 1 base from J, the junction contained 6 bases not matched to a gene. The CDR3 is CASSRRDRDSYEQYF. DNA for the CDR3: TGTGCCAGCAGCCGGCGGGACAGGGATTCCTACGAGCAGTACTTC.

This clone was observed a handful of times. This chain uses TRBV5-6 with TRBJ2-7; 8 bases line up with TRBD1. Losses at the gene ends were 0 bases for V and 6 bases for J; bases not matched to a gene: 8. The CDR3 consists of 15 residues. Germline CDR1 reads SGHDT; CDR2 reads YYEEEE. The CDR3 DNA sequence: TGTGCCAGCAGCTTGGGTTGGACAGGGAGAGGCGAGCAGTACTTC. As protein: CASSLGWTGRGEQYF.

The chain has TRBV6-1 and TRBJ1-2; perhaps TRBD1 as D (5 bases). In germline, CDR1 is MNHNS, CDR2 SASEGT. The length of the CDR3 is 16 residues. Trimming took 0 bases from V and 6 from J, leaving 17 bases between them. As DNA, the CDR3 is TGTGCCAGCAGTGAAGCAGCAGGGACTCCTTTTCATGGCTACACCTTC. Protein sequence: CASSEAAGTPFHGYTF.

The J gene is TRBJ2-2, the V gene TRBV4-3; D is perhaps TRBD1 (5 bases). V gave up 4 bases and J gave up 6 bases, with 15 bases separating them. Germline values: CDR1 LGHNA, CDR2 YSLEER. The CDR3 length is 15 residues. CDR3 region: CASSPSRAFSGELFF. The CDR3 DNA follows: TGCGCCAGCAGCCCATCCAGGGCTTTTTCCGGGGAGCTGTTTTTT.

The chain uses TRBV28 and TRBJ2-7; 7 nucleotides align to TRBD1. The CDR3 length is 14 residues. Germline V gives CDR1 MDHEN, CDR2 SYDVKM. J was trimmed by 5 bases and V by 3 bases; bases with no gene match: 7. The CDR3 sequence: CASSLDRLVHEQYF. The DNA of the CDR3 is TGTGCCAGCAGTTTGGACAGGCTTGTTCACGAGCAGTACTTC.

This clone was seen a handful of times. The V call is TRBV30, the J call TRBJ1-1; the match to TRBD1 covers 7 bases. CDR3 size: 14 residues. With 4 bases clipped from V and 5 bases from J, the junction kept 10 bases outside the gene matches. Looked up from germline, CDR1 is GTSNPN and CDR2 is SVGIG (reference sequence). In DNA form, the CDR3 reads TGTGCCTGGAACGAGGGGGCTTTAGGGACTGAAGCTTTCTTT. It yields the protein CAWNEGALGTEAFF. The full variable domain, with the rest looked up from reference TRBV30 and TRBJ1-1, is SQTIHQWPATLVQPVGSPLSLECTVEGTSNPNLYWYRQAAGRGLQLLFYSVGIGQISSEVPQNLSASRPQDRQFILSSKKLLLSDSGFYLCAWNEGALGTEAFFGQGTRLTVV.

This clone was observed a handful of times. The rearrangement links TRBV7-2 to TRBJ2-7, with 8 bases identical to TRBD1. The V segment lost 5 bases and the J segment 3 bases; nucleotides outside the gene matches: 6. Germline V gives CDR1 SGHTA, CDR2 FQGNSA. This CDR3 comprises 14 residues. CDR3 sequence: CASSLDRELYEQYF. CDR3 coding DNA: TGTGCCAGCAGCCTGGACAGGGAACTCTACGAGCAGTACTTC.

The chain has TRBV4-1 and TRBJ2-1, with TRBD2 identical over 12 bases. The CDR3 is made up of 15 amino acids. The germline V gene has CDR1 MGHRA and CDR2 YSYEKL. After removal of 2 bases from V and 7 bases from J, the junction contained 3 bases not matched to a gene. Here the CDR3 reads CASSQPSGRGNEQFF. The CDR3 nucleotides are TGCGCCAGCAGCCAACCTAGCGGGAGGGGGAATGAGCAGTTCTTC.

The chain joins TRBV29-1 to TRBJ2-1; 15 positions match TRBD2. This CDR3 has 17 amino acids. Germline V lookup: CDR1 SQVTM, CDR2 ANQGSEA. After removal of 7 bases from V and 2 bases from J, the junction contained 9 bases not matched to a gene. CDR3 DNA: TGCAGCGCCCCTCCGGGACTAGCGGGAGGAGCCTACAATGAGCAGTTCTTC. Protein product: CSAPPGLAGGAYNEQFF.

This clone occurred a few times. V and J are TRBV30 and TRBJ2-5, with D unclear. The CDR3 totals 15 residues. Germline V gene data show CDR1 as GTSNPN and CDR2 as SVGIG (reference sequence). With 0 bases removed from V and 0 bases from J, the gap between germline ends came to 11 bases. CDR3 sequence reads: CAWSVPFYNQETQYF. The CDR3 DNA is TGTGCCTGGAGTGTACCGTTTTACAACCAAGAGACCCAGTACTTC.

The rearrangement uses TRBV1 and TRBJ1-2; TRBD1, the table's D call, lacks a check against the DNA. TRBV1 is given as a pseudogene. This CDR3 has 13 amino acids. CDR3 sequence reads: CTSSLDRGYGYTF. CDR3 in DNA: TGCACCAGCAGCCTGGACAGGGGCTATGGCTACACCTTC.

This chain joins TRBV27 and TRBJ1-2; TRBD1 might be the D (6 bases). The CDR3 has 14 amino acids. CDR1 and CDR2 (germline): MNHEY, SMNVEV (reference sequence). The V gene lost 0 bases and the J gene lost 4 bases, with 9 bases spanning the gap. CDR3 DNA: TGTGCCAGCAGTTTATCAAGGACAGTCTATGGCTACACCTTC. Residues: CASSLSRTVYGYTF.

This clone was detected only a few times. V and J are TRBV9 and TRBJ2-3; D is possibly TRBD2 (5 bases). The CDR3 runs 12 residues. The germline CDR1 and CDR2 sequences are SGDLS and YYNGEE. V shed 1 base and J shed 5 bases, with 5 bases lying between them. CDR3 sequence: CASSVRGDTQYF. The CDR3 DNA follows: TGTGCCAGCAGCGTACGGGGAGATACGCAGTATTTT. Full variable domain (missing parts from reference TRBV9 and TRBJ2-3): DSGVTQTPKHLITATGQRVTLRCSPRSGDLSVYWYQQSLDQGLQFLIQYYNGEERAKGNILERFSAQQFPDLHSELNLSSLELGDSALYFCASSVRGDTQYFGPGTRLTVL.